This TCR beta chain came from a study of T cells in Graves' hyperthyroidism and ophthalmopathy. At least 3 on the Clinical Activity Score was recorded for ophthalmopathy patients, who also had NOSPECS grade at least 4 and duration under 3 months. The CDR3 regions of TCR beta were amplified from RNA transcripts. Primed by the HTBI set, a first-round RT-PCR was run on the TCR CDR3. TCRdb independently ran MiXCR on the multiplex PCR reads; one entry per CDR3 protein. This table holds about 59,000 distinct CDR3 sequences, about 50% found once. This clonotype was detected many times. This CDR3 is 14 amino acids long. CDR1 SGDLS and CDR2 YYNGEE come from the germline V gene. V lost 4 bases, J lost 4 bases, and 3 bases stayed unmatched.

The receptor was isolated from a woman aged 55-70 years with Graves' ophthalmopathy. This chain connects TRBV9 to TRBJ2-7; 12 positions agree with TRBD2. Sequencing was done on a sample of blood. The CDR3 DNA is TGTGCCAGCAGCCCTAGCGGGGGGGCGTACGAGCAGTACTTC. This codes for CASSPSGGAYEQYF. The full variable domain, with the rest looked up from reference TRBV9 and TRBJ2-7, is DSGVTQTPKHLITATGQRVTLRCSPRSGDLSVYWYQQSLDQGLQFLIQYYNGEERAKGNILERFSAQQFPDLHSELNLSSLELGDSALYFCASSPSGGAYEQYFGPGTRLTVT.